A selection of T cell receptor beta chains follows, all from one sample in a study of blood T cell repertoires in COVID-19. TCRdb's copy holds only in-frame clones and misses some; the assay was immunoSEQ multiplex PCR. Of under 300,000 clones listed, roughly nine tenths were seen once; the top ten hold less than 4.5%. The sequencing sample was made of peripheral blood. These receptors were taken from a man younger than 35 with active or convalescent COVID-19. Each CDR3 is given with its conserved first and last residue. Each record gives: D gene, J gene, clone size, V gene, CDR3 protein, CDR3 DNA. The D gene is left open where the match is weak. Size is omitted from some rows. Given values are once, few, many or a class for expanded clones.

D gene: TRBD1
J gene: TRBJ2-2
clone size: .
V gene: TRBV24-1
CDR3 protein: CATDRGTGELFF
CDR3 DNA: TGTGCCACGGACAGGGGGACCGGGGAGCTGTTTTTT

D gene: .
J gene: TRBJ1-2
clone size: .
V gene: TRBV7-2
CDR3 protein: CASSFPGAYGYTF
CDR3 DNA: TGTGCCAGCAGCTTTCCTGGGGCCTATGGCTACACCTTC

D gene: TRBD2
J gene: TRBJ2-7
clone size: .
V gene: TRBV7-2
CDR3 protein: CASSPTGGGIYEQYF
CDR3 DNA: TGTGCCAGCAGCCCCACCGGGGGGGGTATCTACGAGCAGTACTTC

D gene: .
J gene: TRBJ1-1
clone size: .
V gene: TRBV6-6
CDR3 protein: CASTKEGGVTEAFF
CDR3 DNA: TGTGCCAGCACCAAGGAGGGGGGGGTCACTGAAGCTTTCTTT

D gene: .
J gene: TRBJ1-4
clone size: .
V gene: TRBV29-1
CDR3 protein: CSVGRSRNEKLFF
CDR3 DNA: TGCAGCGTTGGACGGAGTCGTAATGAAAAACTGTTTTTT

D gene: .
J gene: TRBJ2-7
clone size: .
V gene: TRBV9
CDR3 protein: CASSEAPFYEQYF
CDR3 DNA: TGTGCCAGCAGTGAGGCCCCCTTCTACGAGCAGTACTTC

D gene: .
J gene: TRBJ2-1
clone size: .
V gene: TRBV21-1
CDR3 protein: CASSKTSGRAFNEQFF
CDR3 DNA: TGTGCCAGCAGCAAAACAAGCGGGAGGGCTTTCAATGAGCAGTTCTTC

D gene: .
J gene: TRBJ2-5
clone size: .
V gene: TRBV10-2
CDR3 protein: CASSVGAGETQYF
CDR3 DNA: TGCGCCAGCAGTGTGGGGGCGGGAGAGACCCAGTACTTC

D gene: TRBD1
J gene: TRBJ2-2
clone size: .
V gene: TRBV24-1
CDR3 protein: CATRGDRDTGELFF
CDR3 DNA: TGTGCCACCCGGGGGGACAGGGACACCGGGGAGCTGTTTTTT

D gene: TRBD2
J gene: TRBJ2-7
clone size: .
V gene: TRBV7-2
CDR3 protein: CASSLEASGLGEQYF
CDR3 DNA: TGTGCCAGCAGCTTAGAAGCTAGCGGCCTGGGGGAGCAGTACTTC

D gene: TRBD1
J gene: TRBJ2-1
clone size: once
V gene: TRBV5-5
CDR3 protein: CASSPQGTGVPEQFF
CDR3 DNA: TGTGCCAGCAGCCCGCAAGGGACAGGGGTCCCCGAGCAGTTCTTC

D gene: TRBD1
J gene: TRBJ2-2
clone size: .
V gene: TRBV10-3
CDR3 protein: CAISEGQDTGELFF
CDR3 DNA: TGTGCCATCAGTGAGGGACAGGACACCGGGGAGCTGTTTTTT

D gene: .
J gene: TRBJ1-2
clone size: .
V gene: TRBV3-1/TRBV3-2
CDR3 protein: CASSQGQNYGYTF
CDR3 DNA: TGTGCCAGCAGCCAAGGCCAGAACTATGGCTACACCTTC

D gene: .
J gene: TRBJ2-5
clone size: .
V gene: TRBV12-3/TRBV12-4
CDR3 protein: CASRTGPQETQYF
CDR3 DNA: TGTGCCAGCAGGACAGGACCTCAGGAGACCCAGTACTTC

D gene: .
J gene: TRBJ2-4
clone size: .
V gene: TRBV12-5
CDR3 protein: CASGSIQGAKNIQYF
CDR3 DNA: TGTGCTAGTGGTTCAATCCAGGGGGCCAAAAACATTCAGTACTTC

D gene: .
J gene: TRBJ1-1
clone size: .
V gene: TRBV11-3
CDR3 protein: CASSLEGGTEAFF
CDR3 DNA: TGTGCCAGCAGCTTAGAAGGGGGCACTGAAGCTTTCTTT

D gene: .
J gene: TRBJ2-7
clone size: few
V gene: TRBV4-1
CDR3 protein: CASSQEVRGSYEQYF
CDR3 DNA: TGCGCCAGCAGCCAAGAAGTTAGGGGTTCCTACGAGCAGTACTTC

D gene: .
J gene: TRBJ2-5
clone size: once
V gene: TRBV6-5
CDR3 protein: CASLNRDGGETQYF
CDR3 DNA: TGTGCCAGCTTGAATAGAGACGGGGGAGAGACCCAGTACTTC

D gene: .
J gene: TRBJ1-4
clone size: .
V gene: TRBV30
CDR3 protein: CAWGLTGTGGEKLFF
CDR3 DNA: TGTGCCTGGGGACTTACAGGGACCGGGGGGGAAAAACTGTTTTTT

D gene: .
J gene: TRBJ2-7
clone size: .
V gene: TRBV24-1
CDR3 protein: CATSDPVSGDEQYF
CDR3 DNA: TGTGCCACCAGTGACCCCGTCTCAGGGGACGAGCAGTACTTC

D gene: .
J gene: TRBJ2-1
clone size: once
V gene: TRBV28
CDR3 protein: CASIHRGGLLDEQFF
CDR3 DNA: TGTGCCAGCATCCATCGAGGGGGATTGTTGGATGAGCAGTTCTTC

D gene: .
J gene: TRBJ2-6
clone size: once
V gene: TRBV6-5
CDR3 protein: CASRSAGANVLTF
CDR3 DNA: TGTGCCAGCCGGAGTGCTGGGGCCAACGTCCTGACTTTC

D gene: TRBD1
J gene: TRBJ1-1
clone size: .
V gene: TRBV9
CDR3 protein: CASSAGGQPNTEAFF
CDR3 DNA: TGTGCCAGCAGCGCCGGGGGACAGCCAAACACTGAAGCTTTCTTT

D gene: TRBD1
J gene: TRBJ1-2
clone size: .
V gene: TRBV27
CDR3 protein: CASSLNGQGNYGYTF
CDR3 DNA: TGTGCCAGCAGTTTAAACGGACAGGGAAACTATGGCTACACCTTC

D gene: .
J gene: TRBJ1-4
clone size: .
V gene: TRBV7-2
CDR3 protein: CASSLSYSDNNEKLFF
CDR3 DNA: TGTGCCAGCAGCTTGTCCTACAGTGATAATAATGAAAAACTGTTTTTT

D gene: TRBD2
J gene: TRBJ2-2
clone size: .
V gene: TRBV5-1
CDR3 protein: CASSLAASGSRRGELFF
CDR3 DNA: TGCGCCAGCAGCTTGGCAGCTAGCGGAAGCAGGCGCGGGGAGCTGTTTTTT